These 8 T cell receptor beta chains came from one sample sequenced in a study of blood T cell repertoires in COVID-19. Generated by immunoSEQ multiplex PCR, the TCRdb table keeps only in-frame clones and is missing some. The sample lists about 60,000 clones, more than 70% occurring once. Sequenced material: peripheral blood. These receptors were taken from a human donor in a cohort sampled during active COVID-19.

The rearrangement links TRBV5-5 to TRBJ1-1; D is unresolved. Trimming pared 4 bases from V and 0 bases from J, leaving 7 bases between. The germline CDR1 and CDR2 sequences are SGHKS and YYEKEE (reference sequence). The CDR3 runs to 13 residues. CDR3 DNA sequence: TGTGCCAGCAGCGGCCGGGTGAACACTGAAGCTTTCTTT. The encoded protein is CASSGRVNTEAFF.

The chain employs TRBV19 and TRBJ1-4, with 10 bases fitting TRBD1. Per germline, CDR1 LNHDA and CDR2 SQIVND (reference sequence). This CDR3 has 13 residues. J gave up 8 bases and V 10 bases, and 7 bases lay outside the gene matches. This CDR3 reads CATNRDRGEKLFF. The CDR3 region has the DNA TGTGCCACTAACCGGGACAGGGGCGAAAAACTGTTTTTT. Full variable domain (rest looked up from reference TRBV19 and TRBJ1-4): DGGITQSPKYLFRKEGQNVTLSCEQNLNHDAMYWYRQDPGQGLRLIYYSQIVNDFQKGDIAEGYSVSREKKESFPLTVTSAQKNPTAFYLCATNRDRGEKLFFGSGTQLSVL.

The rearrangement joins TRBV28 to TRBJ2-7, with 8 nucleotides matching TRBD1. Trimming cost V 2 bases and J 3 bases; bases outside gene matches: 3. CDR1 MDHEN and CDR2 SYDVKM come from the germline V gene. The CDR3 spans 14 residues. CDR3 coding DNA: TGTGCCAGCAGTTTACAGGGGGCAGGCTACGAGCAGTACTTC. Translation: CASSLQGAGYEQYF.

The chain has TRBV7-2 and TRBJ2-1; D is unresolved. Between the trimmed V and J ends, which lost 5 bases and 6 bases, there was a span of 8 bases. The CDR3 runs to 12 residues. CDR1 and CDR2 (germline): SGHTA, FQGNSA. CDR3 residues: CASSPPGNEQFF. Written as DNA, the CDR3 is TGTGCCAGCAGCCCGCCGGGCAATGAGCAGTTCTTC.

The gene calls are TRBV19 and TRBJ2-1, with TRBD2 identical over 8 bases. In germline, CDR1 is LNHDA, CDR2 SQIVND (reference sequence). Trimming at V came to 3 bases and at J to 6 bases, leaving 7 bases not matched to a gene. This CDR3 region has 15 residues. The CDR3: CASSIPGLVGNEQFF. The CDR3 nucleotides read TGTGCCAGTAGTATCCCGGGACTAGTTGGCAATGAGCAGTTCTTC.

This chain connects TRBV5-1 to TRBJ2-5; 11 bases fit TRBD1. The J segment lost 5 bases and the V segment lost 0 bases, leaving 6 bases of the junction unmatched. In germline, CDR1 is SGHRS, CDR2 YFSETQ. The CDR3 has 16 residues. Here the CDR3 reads CASSLAGTGGFETQYF. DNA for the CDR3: TGCGCCAGCAGCTTGGCCGGGACAGGGGGATTTGAGACCCAGTACTTC.

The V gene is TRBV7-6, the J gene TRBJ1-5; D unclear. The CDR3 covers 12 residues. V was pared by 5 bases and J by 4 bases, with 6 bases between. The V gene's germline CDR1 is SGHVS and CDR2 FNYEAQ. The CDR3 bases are TGTGCCAGCAGCGAACAGAATCAGCCCCAGCATTTT. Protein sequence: CASSEQNQPQHF.

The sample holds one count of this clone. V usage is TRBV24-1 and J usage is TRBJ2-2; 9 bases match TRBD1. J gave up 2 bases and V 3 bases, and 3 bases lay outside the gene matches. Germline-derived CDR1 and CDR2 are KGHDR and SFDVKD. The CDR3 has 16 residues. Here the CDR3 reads CATSDRTGANTGELFF. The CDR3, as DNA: TGTGCCACCAGTGATCGGACAGGGGCTAACACCGGGGAGCTGTTTTTT.